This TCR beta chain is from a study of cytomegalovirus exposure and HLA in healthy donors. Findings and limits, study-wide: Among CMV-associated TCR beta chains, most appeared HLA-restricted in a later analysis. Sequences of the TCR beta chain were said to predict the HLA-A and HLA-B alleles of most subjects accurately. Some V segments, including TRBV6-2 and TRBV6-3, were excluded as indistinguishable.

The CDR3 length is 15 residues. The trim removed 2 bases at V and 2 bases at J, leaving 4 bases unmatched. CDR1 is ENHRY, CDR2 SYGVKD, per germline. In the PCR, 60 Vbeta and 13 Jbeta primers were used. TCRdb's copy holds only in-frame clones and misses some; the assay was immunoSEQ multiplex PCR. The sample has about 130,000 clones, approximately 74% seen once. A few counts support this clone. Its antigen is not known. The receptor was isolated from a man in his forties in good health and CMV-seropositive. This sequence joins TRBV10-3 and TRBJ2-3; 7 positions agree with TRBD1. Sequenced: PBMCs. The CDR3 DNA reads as TGTGCCATCAGTGAGGGGCAGGGGGACACAGATACGCAGTATTTT. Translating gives CAISEGQGDTDTQYF.